This T cell receptor (beta chain) stems from a study of regulatory T cells in long-lasting Graves disease. Study as a whole: The term persistent Graves' disease signified upward of 5 years on antithyroid drugs with positive TSH receptor antibodies. The study's findings and limits: Public clonotype sharing was higher in persistent than newly diagnosed patients. With persistent disease, TRBV28, TRBJ1-2 and TRBJ2-5 were the favored segments.

The time point here: persistent/refractory GD, antithyroid drugs over 5 years with positive TRAb. PBMC RNA served as the TCR library source. The patients included were those that came from an endocrinology department in Xi'an, China. As to this clonotype: As yet, its antigen is unknown.

Library construction for TCR beta used iRepertoire HTBI primers and Arm-PCR of CDR3 regions. TCRdb recomputed calls from the multiplex PCR reads with MiXCR, one row per CDR3 protein. Altogether approximately 690,000 distinct CDR3 sequences are present, 25% to 30% being singletons, with the ten largest covering 35% to 55%. The V and J ends lost 5 bases and 5 bases respectively, with 12 bases between them. This CDR3 is built from 13 residues. Germline-derived CDR1 and CDR2 are SGHTA and FQGTGA. This chain connects TRBV7-3 to TRBJ1-2; the D is unclear. The receptor's source is a female donor with Graves disease. The sequenced sample was peripheral blood mononuclear cells (PBMCs), obtained when the disease was refractory, from a patient treated with antithyroid drugs. CDR3 nucleotides: TGTGCCAGCAGCCCATCGGGCCAGTATGGCTACACCTTC. Its translation is CASSPSGQYGYTF.